This T cell receptor (beta chain) was sequenced for a study of blood T cell repertoires in COVID-19. Methods used by the authors: How many nucleated cells were present was estimated from reference gene primer amplification. Profiled with immunoSEQ multiplex PCR; TCRdb holds only in-frame clones, not every one. From that table come the V and J calls and clone size; the DNA was used to work out D and trimming. The sample has roughly 19,000 clones; around nine tenths are singletons. With 0 bases clipped from V and 2 bases from J, the junction kept 3 bases outside the gene matches. There are 15 residues in the CDR3. Germline CDR1 and CDR2: SGHRS and YFSETQ.

The chain uses TRBV5-1 and TRBJ2-5, with 8 bases lining up with TRBD2. The receptor was isolated from a human donor in a cohort sampled during active COVID-19. Material for sequencing was peripheral blood. The CDR3 loop is CASSLVGGGQETQYF. DNA for the CDR3: TGCGCCAGCAGCTTGGTGGGCGGGGGGCAAGAGACCCAGTACTTC. The full variable domain, in which reference TRBV5-1 and TRBJ2-5 provide the parts outside the CDR3, is KAGVTQTPRYLIKTRGQQVTLSCSPISGHRSVSWYQQTPGQGLQFLFEYFSETQRNKGNFPGRFSGRQFSNSRSEMNVSTLELGDSALYLCASSLVGGGQETQYFGPGTRLLVL.